Sequencing of this TCR beta chain was carried out in a study of cytomegalovirus exposure and HLA in healthy donors. The PCR contained 60 Vbeta and 13 Jbeta primers. As handled by the study authors: In a later analysis, about 11 million of some 80 million unique beta chains occurred in at least two donors. TCRdb's table, derived via immunoSEQ multiplex PCR, lists solely in-frame clones and lacks some. That table supplies the V and J calls and clone size; D and trimming were determined from the DNA. In all, the sample yields over 200,000 clones. General observations from the study: Reportedly, TCR beta sequences accurately predicted HLA-A and HLA-B alleles in most subjects. Immune exposure was documented only through CMV serostatus.

As to this clone: Its antigen is unidentified.

This receptor was obtained from a woman in her thirties in good health and CMV-seropositive. What was sequenced was PBMCs.

The CDR3 nucleotides read TGTGCCAGCAGCGGGACAAGTGGGAACGAGCAGTACTTC. Amino acids: CASSGTSGNEQYF. The V call is TRBV2, the J call TRBJ2-7; D may be TRBD1 (6 bases). This CDR3 has 13 residues. Trimming pared 6 bases from V and 5 bases from J, leaving 14 bases between. The germline V gene has CDR1 SNHLY and CDR2 FYNNEI.